This T cell receptor (beta chain) was sequenced during a study of response to subunit inactivated influenza vaccine. Using its own MiXCR run on the RT-PCR reads, TCRdb lists one record per CDR3 protein. The table has approximately 730,000 distinct CDR3 sequences, about 14% seen once. The study's findings and limits: The authors put forward the suggestion that each seasonal influenza vaccination may bring in only a limited number of new T cells.

With 4 bases clipped from V and 4 bases from J, the junction kept 6 bases outside the gene matches. The germline V gene encodes CDR1 SQVTM and CDR2 ANQGSEA. This CDR3 is built from 13 residues. As regards this clonotype: Its cognate antigen is unknown.

The starting material was PBMCs from blood, obtained 14 days before vaccination. This sequence joins TRBV29-1 and TRBJ2-7; TRBD1 aligns across 8 bases. This receptor was obtained from a man aged 50-59 years who received an inactivated influenza vaccine. CDR3 sequence reads: CSVGAGGWYEQYF. The CDR3 region has the DNA TGCAGCGTTGGGGCAGGGGGCTGGTACGAGCAGTACTTC.